Detailed here is one T cell receptor beta chain. No antigen is known for it. The data are from a study of T cells in localized non-small cell lung cancer. Findings and caveats of the study: Those with higher blood T cell density had longer overall survival. The study detected a median roughly 50 of the top 100 tumor clones in adjacent lung. Analysis by sequencing included only one tumor region, so heterogeneity remains possible.

Using immunoSEQ multiplex PCR, the repertoire was profiled, and TCRdb retains in-frame clones only, with some absent. This table holds approximately 6,000 clones, roughly a quarter found once. Germline CDR1 KGHSH, CDR2 LQKENI. The CDR3 contains 16 residues. With 4 bases removed from V and 0 bases from J, the gap between germline ends came to 16 bases. Sample: lung tumor tissue, taken before any cancer treatment. The receptor comes from a female donor of 60 years or more with stage I lung adenocarcinoma. The chain couples TRBV18 to TRBJ2-7, with D tentatively TRBD1 or TRBD2 (5 bases each). The CDR3 nucleotides are TGTGCCAGCTCACGCGCCGGGACGGCGAGCTCCTACGAGCAGTACTTC. Encoded protein: CASSRAGTASSYEQYF.